The rows below give T cell receptor beta chains drawn from one sample of a study of shared clonotypes between healthy human individuals. Libraries were prepared by immunoSEQ multiplex PCR; TCRdb keeps only in-frame clonotypes and omits some of them. The sample yields 490,000 or so clones, less than 80% seen once. The sequenced sample was PBMCs. The source of these receptors is a woman aged 40 to 49 in good health. Some clones in this sample may be carry-over from other donors' samples. CDR3s include the opening cysteine and the closing phenylalanine or tryptophan. Fields, in order: V gene, CDR3 length, J gene, clone size, D gene, CDR3 protein, CDR3 DNA. D genes are given only for firm matches. The size entry is marked missing in some rows and otherwise reads once, few, many or a size class.

V: TRBV2; length: 11; J: TRBJ2-2; size: NA; D: NA; CDR3: CASGVHGELFF; DNA: TGTGCCAGCGGCGTACACGGGGAGCTGTTTTTT
V: TRBV19; length: 15; J: TRBJ1-1; size: NA; D: NA; CDR3: CASSTPGRGTTEAFF; DNA: TGTGCCAGTAGTACCCCGGGACGGGGAACCACTGAAGCTTTCTTT
V: TRBV6-7; length: 17; J: TRBJ2-5; size: once; D: NA; CDR3: CASSYSEKGSRGETQYF; DNA: TGTGCCAGCAGTTACTCTGAGAAGGGTAGCAGGGGAGAGACCCAGTACTTC
V: TRBV15; length: 20; J: TRBJ2-3; size: NA; D: TRBD2; CDR3: CATSRRRLAGGPRGTDTQYF; DNA: TGTGCCACCAGCAGGCGACGGCTAGCGGGAGGGCCTAGGGGCACAGATACGCAGTATTTT
V: TRBV11-1; length: 16; J: TRBJ2-3; size: NA; D: TRBD2; CDR3: CASSLSVAGDTDTQYF; DNA: TGTGCCAGCAGCTTATCGGTAGCGGGAGACACAGATACGCAGTATTTT
V: TRBV30; length: 12; J: TRBJ1-2; size: NA; D: NA; CDR3: CAWSATLYGYTF; DNA: TGTGCCTGGAGTGCGACATTATATGGCTACACCTTC
V: TRBV30; length: 15; J: TRBJ2-1; size: few; D: NA; CDR3: CAWSGKGTFFHEQFF; DNA: TGTGCCTGGAGTGGTAAGGGCACGTTTTTCCATGAGCAGTTCTTC
V: TRBV10-2; length: 16; J: TRBJ2-1; size: NA; D: TRBD1; CDR3: CASSQGDAGSYNEQFF; DNA: TGCGCCAGCAGTCAGGGGGACGCCGGGTCGTACAATGAGCAGTTCTTC
V: TRBV9; length: 13; J: TRBJ2-5; size: NA; D: NA; CDR3: CASSPDGGKTQYF; DNA: TGTGCCAGCAGCCCAGACGGTGGGAAGACCCAGTACTTC
V: TRBV2; length: 12; J: TRBJ1-5; size: NA; D: NA; CDR3: CASTYSNQPQHF; DNA: TGTGCCAGCACCTACAGCAATCAGCCCCAGCATTTT
V: TRBV5-1; length: 14; J: TRBJ2-5; size: NA; D: TRBD1; CDR3: CASSYGTGRETQYF; DNA: TGCGCCAGCAGCTACGGGACAGGGCGAGAGACCCAGTACTTC
V: TRBV6-1; length: 15; J: TRBJ1-3; size: NA; D: NA; CDR3: CASRGIGGSVPAAAF; DNA: TGTGCCAGCAGGGGAATAGGGGGGTCGGTCCCCGCGGCTGCCTTT
V: TRBV4-2; length: 17; J: TRBJ2-3; size: few; D: TRBD2; CDR3: CASSKELAGAGTDTQYF; DNA: TGTGCCAGCAGCAAGGAGCTAGCGGGGGCCGGCACAGATACGCAGTATTTT
V: TRBV7-2; length: 17; J: TRBJ2-7; size: NA; D: TRBD2; CDR3: CASSLTGAGTREDEQYF; DNA: TGTGCCAGCTCCCTTACGGGAGCCGGGACTAGAGAAGACGAGCAGTACTTC
V: TRBV2; length: 12; J: TRBJ2-5; size: NA; D: NA; CDR3: CASSRTEETQYF; DNA: TGTGCCAGCTCCCGGACAGAAGAGACCCAGTACTTC
V: TRBV5-1; length: 16; J: TRBJ2-5; size: NA; D: NA; CDR3: CASSSPEGGEQETQYF; DNA: TGCGCCAGCAGCTCTCCGGAGGGGGGCGAACAAGAGACCCAGTACTTC
V: TRBV5-1; length: 13; J: TRBJ2-5; size: NA; D: TRBD1; CDR3: CASSWDSQETQYF; DNA: TGCGCCAGCAGCTGGGACAGCCAAGAGACCCAGTACTTC
V: TRBV5-1; length: 20; J: TRBJ2-3; size: once; D: TRBD2; CDR3: CASRFSVGTSGRTSTDTQYF; DNA: TGCGCCAGCCGTTTCAGCGTCGGGACTAGCGGGAGGACTAGCACAGATACGCAGTATTTT